This T cell receptor (beta chain) was sequenced in a study of T cell responses to AZD1222 COVID-19 vaccine. Here immunoSEQ multiplex PCR was the method, and the copy in TCRdb shows in-frame clones only, minus some. The sample lists about 140,000 clones, about 90% seen once, with 6.5% to 8% in the top ten. The CDR3 is made up of 17 amino acids. The germline V gene encodes CDR1 MNHNY and CDR2 SVGAGI (reference sequence). Losses at the gene ends were 5 bases for V and 2 bases for J; bases not matched to a gene: 8. This TCR came from an adult who received the MenACWY meningococcal vaccine as a control. The chain combines TRBV6-6 with TRBJ2-3; TRBD2 matches 12 bases. This specimen was peripheral blood, taken 28 days after the second dose of the MenACWY control vaccine. As DNA, the CDR3 is TGTGCCAGCAGTCCATTTAGGACTAGCGGGAACACAGATACGCAGTATTTT. It encodes CASSPFRTSGNTDTQYF.